This entry lists 12 T cell receptor beta chains sequenced from one sample in a study of CD8 T cells in Susac syndrome. Roughly 0.45 to 1 ug RNA was reverse transcribed with random hexamers. TCRdb itself ran the immunoSEQ multiplex PCR reads through MiXCR, one entry per CDR3 protein. The table shows about 76,000 distinct CDR3 sequences, with approximately 93% occurring only once. The sample taken for sequencing was CD8+ T cells from PBMCs. Receptor source: a human donor with Susac syndrome.

The chain combines TRBV20-1 with TRBJ1-1; weak D call: TRBD1 (5 bases). Germline values: CDR1 DFQATT, CDR2 SNEGSKA (reference sequence). Deletions cut 4 bases from V and 0 bases from J, with 18 bases between. The CDR3 covers 16 residues. The CDR3 sequence is CSATPLSRGVNTEAFF. The CDR3 DNA reads as TGCAGTGCTACGCCTCTGTCAAGGGGAGTGAACACTGAAGCTTTCTTT.

The chain links TRBV21-1 to TRBJ2-1; the D call TRBD2 from the table was never checked on the DNA. TRBV21-1 is listed as a pseudogene. The CDR3 covers 20 residues. CDR3 amino acids: CASSKAPSGGAESVYNEQFF. Here the CDR3 DNA reads TGTGCCAGCAGCAAAGCCCCTAGCGGGGGGGCAGAATCTGTATACAATGAGCAGTTCTTC.

This chain connects TRBV19 to TRBJ2-1; D unresolved. The V end was cut by 5 bases, the J end by 0 bases, with 11 bases between. This CDR3 contains 15 residues. Germline V CDR1 and CDR2: LNHDA, SQIVND (reference sequence). The CDR3 protein is CASSFDGSSYNEQFF. The CDR3 DNA is TGTGCCAGTAGTTTTGACGGAAGCTCCTACAATGAGCAGTTCTTC.

The chain recombines TRBV6-1 with TRBJ2-7, with D possibly TRBD2 on 6 matching bases. The CDR3 totals 15 residues. Trimming left V 2 bases short and J 2 bases short, with 13 bases between. The germline CDR1 and CDR2 sequences are MNHNS and SASEGT. The CDR3 sequence: CASSESSSGAYEQYF. CDR3 nucleotides: TGTGCCAGCAGTGAATCGAGTAGCGGTGCCTACGAGCAGTACTTC.

The rearrangement joins TRBV20-1 to TRBJ2-5; 11 bases line up with TRBD2. Trimming removed 1 base from V and 7 bases from J; junction bases left unmatched: 11. CDR1 and CDR2 (germline): DFQATT, SNEGSKA (reference sequence). This CDR3 is 16 amino acids long. The CDR3 spells CSARAPGLADYRTQYF. The CDR3 DNA reads as TGCAGTGCTAGAGCTCCGGGACTAGCGGATTACCGGACCCAGTACTTC.

This rearrangement joins TRBV4-3 to TRBJ2-1; 9 nucleotides align to TRBD2. The CDR3 length is 17 residues. Trimming removed 4 bases from V and 4 bases from J; junction bases left unmatched: 11. The germline V gene encodes CDR1 LGHNA and CDR2 YSLEER. Here the CDR3 reads CASSPFPTSGAYNEQFF. The CDR3 DNA reads as TGCGCCAGCAGCCCATTTCCGACTAGCGGAGCTTACAATGAGCAGTTCTTC.

V is TRBV20-1 and J is TRBJ1-3, with a weak D call TRBD1 (6 bases). Germline assignment: CDR1 DFQATT and CDR2 SNEGSKA (reference sequence). The CDR3 totals 16 residues. V shed 3 bases and J shed 2 bases, with 17 bases lying between them. For the CDR3, the DNA is TGCAGTGCTAGGTCAGATAGGGGGACCACTGGAAACACCATATATTTT. The encoded protein is CSARSDRGTTGNTIYF.

The chain joins TRBV7-9 to TRBJ2-7; D is ambiguous. The CDR3 consists of 13 residues. V dropped 2 bases and J dropped 5 bases, with 10 bases sitting between them. Germline V lookup: CDR1 SEHNR, CDR2 FQNEAQ (reference sequence). The chain's CDR3 is CASSLPSRDEQYF. The DNA of the CDR3 is TGTGCCAGCAGCTTACCCTCTCGGGACGAGCAGTACTTC.

This chain uses TRBV2 with TRBJ1-1, with D unclear. This CDR3 is 14 amino acids long. Deletions cut 6 bases from V and 0 bases from J, with 11 bases between. CDR1 is SNHLY and CDR2 is FYNNEI in the germline V gene. CDR3 sequence (DNA): TGTGCCAGCAGCTCACAGCGATTGAACACTGAAGCTTTCTTT. It codes for CASSSQRLNTEAFF.

This clonotype was observed a single time. The J gene is TRBJ2-4, the V gene TRBV25-1; D uncertain. CDR1 is MGHDK and CDR2 is SYGVNS in the germline V gene. The CDR3 sequence is 14 residues long. V lost 0 bases and J lost 5, with 8 bases in between. In DNA, the CDR3 is TGTGCCAGCAGTGAATATCACACAGAAAACATTCAGTACTTC. It is translated as CASSEYHTENIQYF. The whole variable domain, filled in from reference TRBV25-1 and TRBJ2-4, reads EADIYQTPRYLVIGTGKKITLECSQTMGHDKMYWYQQDPGMELHLIHYSYGVNSTEKGDLSSESTVSRIRTEHFPLTLESARPSHTSQYLCASSEYHTENIQYFGAGTRLSVL.

V gene TRBV18 combines with J gene TRBJ1-1; D call uncertain. Germline assignment: CDR1 KGHSH and CDR2 LQKENI. V gave up 8 bases and J gave up 3 bases, with 7 bases separating them. The CDR3 runs to 11 residues. CDR3 sequence reads: CASGQDTEAFF. The CDR3 coding sequence is TGTGCCAGCGGGCAAGACACTGAAGCTTTCTTT.

The rearrangement joins TRBV2 to TRBJ1-2; possibly TRBD1 for D (5 bases). The V gene's germline CDR1 is SNHLY and CDR2 FYNNEI. V lost 1 base, J lost 8 bases, and 17 bases lay in between. The CDR3 has 15 amino acids. DNA for the CDR3: TGTGCCAGCAGTGAAGGTCAGGGACTGGGGTCCGGCTACACCTTC. It specifies CASSEGQGLGSGYTF.